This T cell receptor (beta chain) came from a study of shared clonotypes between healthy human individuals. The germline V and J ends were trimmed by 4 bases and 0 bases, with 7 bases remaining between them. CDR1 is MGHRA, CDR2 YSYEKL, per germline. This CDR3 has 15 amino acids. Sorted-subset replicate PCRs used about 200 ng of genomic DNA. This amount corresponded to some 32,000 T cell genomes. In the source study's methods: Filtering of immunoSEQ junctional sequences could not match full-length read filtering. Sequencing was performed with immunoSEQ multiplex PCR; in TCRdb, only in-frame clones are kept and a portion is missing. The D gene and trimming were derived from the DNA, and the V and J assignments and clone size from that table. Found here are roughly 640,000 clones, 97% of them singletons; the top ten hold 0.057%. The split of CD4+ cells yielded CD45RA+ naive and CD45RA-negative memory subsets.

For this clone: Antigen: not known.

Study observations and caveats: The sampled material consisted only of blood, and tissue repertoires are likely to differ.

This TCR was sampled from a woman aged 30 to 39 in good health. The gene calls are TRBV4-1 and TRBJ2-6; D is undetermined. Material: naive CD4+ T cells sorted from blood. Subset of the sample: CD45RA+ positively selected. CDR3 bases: TGCGCCAGCAGCCCTAGGAGCTCTGGGGCCAACGTCCTGACTTTC. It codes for CASSPRSSGANVLTF.